The sequence of this TCR beta chain was determined in a study of cytomegalovirus exposure and HLA in healthy donors. Whole-study context: The same platform was used for the 110 or so validation repertoires and the roughly 600 first-cohort repertoires, a later analysis reported.

About this clone itself: What it recognizes is unknown.

Separation from the roughly 700-subject first cohort characterized the roughly 120-subject validation cohort, to which the donors belonged. The repertoire was sequenced with immunoSEQ multiplex PCR; TCRdb's copy has only in-frame clones and lacks some. The table has 130,000 to 150,000 clones, around 88% seen once. Regarding the study as a whole: Reportedly, diagnosis of cytomegalovirus status by the classifier showed high specificity and sensitivity. The study found most TCR sequences rare, yet found some public TCRs in many donors.

Germline loops: CDR1 SGHRS, CDR2 YFSETQ. The CDR3 has 17 residues. The junction had 8 bases not matched to a gene; V was cut back by 2 bases and J by 0 bases. The TCR sequence derives from a woman under 30 in good health and CMV-seropositive. The chain is built from TRBV5-1 and TRBJ2-3, with TRBD2 matching 8 bases. Sequencing used PBMCs. The chain's CDR3 is CASSFPRASGSTDTQYF. In DNA, the CDR3 is TGCGCCAGCAGCTTTCCCCGGGCTAGCGGGAGCACAGATACGCAGTATTTT.